This TCR beta chain derives from a study of Ad26.COV2.S vaccination and SARS-CoV-2 variants. Whole-study results and caveats: The TCR breadth and depth analyses may have understated or missed part of the total T cell responses. Among vaccine recipients, spike-specific TCR breadth exceeded that of placebo recipients.

Treatment described: about 20 received Ad26.COV2.S at low or high dose, single or two shots; 5 received placebo; per-sample allocation not given. Collection of the samples took place on day 63 after the first injection of vaccine or placebo. This person who donated was an adult of 18-55 years in Boston. The shot given was an Ad26 vector that makes Wuhan-strain SARS-CoV-2 spike. This clone showed up just a few times. Its matching antigen is unknown. Other DNA sequences from this sample encode an identical CDR3 as well. The repertoire was sequenced with immunoSEQ multiplex PCR; TCRdb's copy has only in-frame clones and lacks some. The sample holds more than 300,000 clones; around nine tenths are singletons and the top ten take approximately 4.5%. Deletions cut 3 bases from V and 1 base from J, with 10 bases between. The CDR3 has 14 residues. Germline V gene data show CDR1 as LGHDT and CDR2 as YNNKEL (reference sequence).

The rearrangement uses TRBV3-1 (or the pseudogene TRBV3-2) and TRBJ2-7, with D maybe TRBD1 (6 bases). This TCR was recovered from a person between 18 and 59 years old who received the Ad26.COV2.S COVID-19 vaccine or a placebo. This specimen consisted of peripheral blood, obtained in a trial of Ad26.COV2.S vaccine versus placebo. CDR3 coding DNA: TGTGCCAGCAGCCAGGGGGCGGCGTCCTACGAGCAGTACTTC. As protein: CASSQGAASYEQYF.